This is a list of T cell receptor beta chains from one sample in a study of T cell responses to AZD1222 COVID-19 vaccine. Libraries were prepared by immunoSEQ multiplex PCR; TCRdb keeps only in-frame clonotypes and omits some of them. The sample has 100,000 to 120,000 clones; 70% to 90% are singletons. This sample comprised peripheral blood, obtained 28 days after the second AZD1222 dose. The receptor source for this set is an adult who received the AZD1222 COVID-19 vaccine. Each CDR3 is given with its conserved first and last residue. Fields, in order: J gene, V gene, D gene, CDR3 protein. D genes are given only for firm matches.

>TRBJ1-1|TRBV19|TRBD1
CASRGTGKSWEAFF
>TRBJ2-3|TRBV5-1|.
CASSSTGYTDTQYF
>TRBJ1-2|TRBV12-3/TRBV12-4|.
CASSSSGLGGYTF
>TRBJ1-6|TRBV10-1|TRBD1
CASRVRTGGARSPLHF
>TRBJ2-1|TRBV19|.
CASSALVRSSYNEQFF
>TRBJ1-2|TRBV7-9|.
CASSFVQQSGYTF
>TRBJ1-2|TRBV19|.
CASSPGVYYGYTF
>TRBJ1-6|TRBV7-9|.
CASSVGGRLNSPLHF
>TRBJ2-2|TRBV5-1|TRBD2
CASSWTSGRSASGELFF
>TRBJ2-3|TRBV6-5|TRBD2
CASSYRGVSTDTQYF
>TRBJ2-2|TRBV9|.
CASSLENTGELFF
>TRBJ2-3|TRBV27|TRBD2
CASTPRAGGWADTQYF
>TRBJ2-7|TRBV5-5|TRBD2
CASSPELAGNEQYF
>TRBJ2-6|TRBV11-3|.
CASSSDGSGANVLTF
>TRBJ1-3|TRBV18|.
CASSPLDGSSGNTIYF
>TRBJ2-7|TRBV27|TRBD2
CASSTPAGGLYEQYF
>TRBJ1-1|TRBV27|.
CASSFGKVVSTEAFF
>TRBJ1-2|TRBV10-2|TRBD1
CATTSTGESVGNGYTF
>TRBJ2-3|TRBV25-1|TRBD1
CASRQKGGSDTQYF
>TRBJ2-4|TRBV19|TRBD2
CASSIVGGGPKNIQYF
>TRBJ2-7|TRBV19|.
CASSIASSYEQYF
>TRBJ1-1|TRBV2|.
CASSQQGGGTTEAFF
>TRBJ2-1|TRBV6-5|.
CASSSTGLRSYNEQFF
>TRBJ2-5|TRBV7-2|TRBD1
CASSLGNRGRGETQYF
>TRBJ1-2|TRBV5-1|.
CASRSGTDYGYTF
>TRBJ1-4|TRBV28|.
CASSSPGEAEKLFF
>TRBJ2-7|TRBV28|TRBD2
CASRTSGSLNEQYF
>TRBJ1-3|TRBV30|.
CAWEFSSGNTIYF
>TRBJ2-7|TRBV6-1|TRBD1
CASSEGGQANEQYF
>TRBJ2-5|TRBV11-3|TRBD1
CASSLDFFPRRGVGTGTQETQYF
>TRBJ2-7|TRBV6-5|TRBD2
CASSYSVIAGDEQYF
>TRBJ1-2|TRBV7-2|.
CASSYDRRDGYTF
>TRBJ1-1|TRBV9|.
CASSVGGFDTEAFF
>TRBJ1-2|TRBV7-9|TRBD1
CASSSRDRGDYGYTF
>TRBJ1-1|TRBV5-1|.
CASSLRRDMNTEAFF
>TRBJ1-1|TRBV5-1|.
CASSTDENTEAFF